Each of the 7 T cell receptor beta chains below was sequenced from the same sample in a study of blood T cell repertoires in COVID-19. TCRdb's copy holds only in-frame clones and misses some; the assay was immunoSEQ multiplex PCR. This table has roughly 280,000 clones, around 87% appearing once. Sequencing was carried out using peripheral blood. All receptors come from a young man with active or convalescent COVID-19.

The chain joins TRBV28 to TRBJ2-2; TRBD2 is a possible D gene (5 bases). The V and J ends lost 1 base and 5 bases respectively, with 8 bases between them. The V gene's germline CDR1 is MDHEN and CDR2 SYDVKM. The CDR3 has 14 residues. The CDR3 protein is CASSLYRGTGELFF. The CDR3 bases are TGTGCCAGCAGTTTATATCGGGGAACCGGGGAGCTGTTTTTT.

The V gene is TRBV29-1, the J gene TRBJ1-2, with D possibly being TRBD1 (5 bases). Trimming removed 5 bases from V and 4 bases from J, with 8 bases in between. The CDR3 has 11 residues. From germline, CDR1 is SQVTM and CDR2 ANQGSEA. The CDR3 DNA sequence: TGCAGCGTTCTTCAGGGCTATGGCTACACCTTC. Protein sequence: CSVLQGYGYTF.

The rearrangement joins TRBV7-9 to TRBJ2-7; D perhaps matches TRBD2 (6 bases). Between the trimmed V and J ends, which lost 5 bases and 5 bases, there was a span of 13 bases. Per the germline V gene, CDR1 is SEHNR and CDR2 is FQNEAQ (reference sequence). CDR3 length equals 13 residues. The CDR3: CASSPLAVHEQYF. CDR3 coding DNA: TGTGCCAGCAGCCCACTAGCAGTCCACGAGCAGTACTTC.

This clone was picked up one time. This chain uses TRBV7-9 with TRBJ2-5, with D tentatively TRBD2 (5 bases). Germline CDR1 reads SEHNR; CDR2 reads FQNEAQ (reference sequence). V was clipped by 1 base and J by 5 bases, with 11 bases between them. This CDR3 comprises 14 residues. CDR3: CASSLVSGSETQYF. For the CDR3, the DNA is TGTGCCAGCAGCTTAGTCTCGGGGTCCGAGACCCAGTACTTC.

The V and J genes are TRBV6-1 and TRBJ2-3; possibly TRBD2 for D (6 bases). This CDR3 region has 15 residues. Germline lookup yields CDR1 MNHNS and CDR2 SASEGT. Between the trimmed V and J ends, which lost 2 bases and 0 bases, there was a span of 9 bases. CDR3 DNA: TGTGCCAGCAGTGAAAGGAGGGGCAGCACAGATACGCAGTATTTT. As protein: CASSERRGSTDTQYF.

This clone was seen once. The chain uses TRBV6-5 and TRBJ1-3; 7 nucleotides line up with TRBD1. In germline, CDR1 is MNHEY, CDR2 SVGAGI. The CDR3 totals 15 residues. V was clipped by 6 bases and J by 4 bases; unmatched bases: 9. This CDR3 reads CASRQAGTEGNTIYF. CDR3 nucleotide sequence: TGTGCCAGCAGGCAAGCCGGGACAGAGGGAAACACCATATATTTT.

Remarks on this clone: Other nucleotide sequences in the sample specify the same CDR3. The V and J genes are TRBV5-1 and TRBJ2-7; 9 bases align to TRBD1. This CDR3 spans 13 amino acids. After removal of 3 bases from V and 6 bases from J, the junction contained 4 bases not matched to a gene. Germline loops: CDR1 SGHRS, CDR2 YFSETQ. The CDR3 is CASSSGTGSEQYF. In nucleotides, the CDR3 is TGCGCCAGCAGCTCCGGGACAGGGAGCGAGCAGTACTTC.